A single TCR beta chain is shown here with its context. Its specificity is not known. This sample is drawn from a study of Ad26.COV2.S vaccination and SARS-CoV-2 variants. Background on the study: In the study, Ad26.COV2.S was injected intramuscularly once, or twice 56 days apart. Study-level points and caveats: It is possible that the TCR breadth and depth analyses underestimated the total T cell responses. Vaccine recipients surpassed placebo recipients in spike-specific TCR breadth.

The J segment lost 6 bases and the V segment lost 3 bases, leaving 9 bases of the junction unmatched. Germline loops: CDR1 KGHSH, CDR2 LQKENI. CDR3 length: 16 amino acids. Treatment given: roughly 19 received Ad26.COV2.S at low or high dose, single or two shots; about 5 received placebo; per-sample allocation not given. It was on day 63 after the first vaccine or placebo injection that samples were taken. Assay: immunoSEQ multiplex PCR; the TCRdb copy retains only in-frame clones and omits some. This table has roughly 350,000 clones, 75% to 90% appearing once. The sequence came from a person aged 18-65 years who received the Ad26.COV2.S COVID-19 vaccine or a placebo. The gene calls are TRBV18 and TRBJ2-1; 9 positions match TRBD2. This specimen consisted of peripheral blood, obtained in a trial of Ad26.COV2.S vaccine versus placebo. The CDR3: CASSPTGTSIGNEQFF. The CDR3 DNA is TGTGCCAGCTCACCGACCGGGACTAGCATCGGCAATGAGCAGTTCTTC.